This T cell receptor beta chain is drawn from a study of shared clonotypes between healthy human individuals. As for the study in general: Donors, aged 18 to 49, were a couple of women and a few men.

The CDR3 consists of 16 residues. About this clone: The antigen is undetermined.

CD45RO-negative CD8 cells positively selected for CCR7 made up the naive population, which excluded terminally differentiated effector memory CD45RA+ cells. For every subset, genomic DNA was evenly distributed across several immunoSEQ plates. Libraries were prepared by immunoSEQ multiplex PCR; TCRdb keeps only in-frame clonotypes and omits some of them. The profile shows around 2,100,000 clones, about 95% of them singletons. General study findings and limits: Clonotypes shared by all four sorted-subset donors had higher generation probabilities than non-shared clonotypes.

The chain joins TRBV21-1 to TRBJ1-2. TRBV21-1 is assigned pseudogene status. This clonotype was obtained from a man between 18 and 29 years old in good health. The sequenced sample consisted of naive CD8+ T cells sorted from blood. The CDR3 here is CASSKVKQGPRDGYTF. The DNA of the CDR3 is TGTGCCAGCAGCAAAGTAAAGCAGGGACCCAGGGATGGCTACACCTTC.